Included here is one T cell receptor (beta chain) sequence, with context. This clonotype was observed at least ten times. Its antigen target is currently unknown. The record has no base qualities; no much larger clone is one base away. The sample comes from a study of T cells in Graves' hyperthyroidism and ophthalmopathy (dated by TCRdb to between 2019 and 2020). Study-wide context: Peripheral blood samples were taken at the time of initial diagnosis, prior to any treatment. To identify distinguishing TCR V-J signatures, a discovery cohort of 95 to 100 patients was used, comprising 40 to 45 with Graves' ophthalmopathy and some 60 with stable Graves' hyperthyroidism. Whether ophthalmopathy could be predicted prospectively was tested in an independent validation cohort made up of 18 to 20 hyperthyroidism patients plus 17 patients who later progressed to ophthalmopathy. The 100 or so discovery patients were divided at random into training and test sets in a 7:3 ratio. Thyroid tissue and blood T-cell repertoires from six Graves' hyperthyroidism patients were also compared in the study. After blood sampling, hyperthyroidism patients were treated with methimazole at a starting dose of 30 mg daily, and ophthalmopathy patients were treated with high-dose intravenous methylprednisolone. TCR Vbeta CDR3 sequencing of around 130 peripheral blood samples (roughly 41 ophthalmopathy, some 75 hyperthyroidism and roughly 17 progressor patients) is reported in the paper. General conclusions and limits of the study: In cross-validation, a model built on a 13 V-J signature told ophthalmopathy apart from stable hyperthyroidism with under 90% sensitivity and roughly 82% specificity, and in testing the same model reached 80%/75%. Most expanded thyroid clonotypes (frequency above 0.001) were also found in blood, which suggests that blood repertoires may mirror thyroid immune responses. In validation, the model predicted progression to ophthalmopathy with over 60% sensitivity and 72% to 85% specificity, a median of approximately 6.5 months before onset. No statistical method was used to fix the sample size in advance, and group allocation was not hidden from the investigators.

The hyperthyroidism patients were between 18 and 65 years old and newly diagnosed, with a disease duration of less than 2 months. The study excluded patients with uncontrolled infections, other autoimmune diseases, pregnancy or lactation. Diagnoses relied on clinical symptoms, serum thyroxine and TRAb, thyroid ultrasound and orbital computed tomography. Blood from progressor patients was drawn when they were first diagnosed with hyperthyroidism, before any ophthalmopathy symptoms appeared. Ficoll-Paque density gradient centrifugation was used to isolate PBMCs from around 10 ml of fresh peripheral blood. Progressor patients were initially diagnosed with Graves' hyperthyroidism and developed ophthalmopathy during follow-up. Trizol reagent was used to extract total RNA, and RNA quality was then checked on an Agilent 2100 Bioanalyzer. Amplification of TCR beta CDR3 regions was carried out from RNA transcripts. A first-round RT-PCR of the TCR CDR3 used the HTBI primer set with the Qiagen OneStep RT-PCR kit. A second multiplex PCR round built the libraries, followed by size selection and purification. The libraries were sequenced on an Illumina HiSeq2000 using paired-end 100 bp reads. The paper's data handling went like this. SOAPnuke was used to process the raw data, removing reads that contained adapters or uncalled bases, had a mean Phred below 15, or lacked an exact match to the constant primer or identifier. COPE v1.2.5 was used to merge high-quality paired reads, and clonotypes were defined as unique nucleotide sequences. MiTCR v1.1 was used to align the clonotypes against IMGT TRBV, TRBD and TRBJ reference segments. Analysis was restricted to V-J combinations with a frequency above 0.0001, which covered roughly 99% of repertoires. The TCS score was defined as F50 (clonal expansion) divided by E x V (chaos), with BLOSUM62-based TCRdist calculated between CDR3 peptides within each V-J. Welch's t-statistics and random forest reduced roughly 500 V-J features to around 14, which were used in a naive Bayes classifier (R e1071). TCRdb reanalyzed the raw reads on its own, using fastp at Q25 for trimming and MiXCR for clone calling, and kept in-frame beta chains. Rows merge per CDR3 protein into single entries with the most common DNA and genes. TCRdb assigned the V and J calls; the authors' analysis was not used. This sample has under 750,000 distinct CDR3 sequences in its table, and roughly 20% of those were observed once. The ten top clones hold over 15% of the sample.

From the cysteine through the phenylalanine, the CDR3 covers 16 amino acids. Of the read, only the CDR3 DNA is kept; its 48 bases are in frame from base 1. Trimming at the junction amounts to 3 bases on V and 0 bases on J, and the germline ends lie 17 bases apart. CDR1 and CDR2 are read off the germline V gene (reference sequence) as DFQATT and SNEGSKA. The sample comprised blood. The source of this sequence is a woman in her forties or fifties with Graves' hyperthyroidism that later progressed to Graves' ophthalmopathy. The chain links TRBV20-1 with TRBJ1-2; a tentative D call is TRBD1 (6 bases match). The sequenced DNA: TGCAGTGCTAGCCGGGACACCGGCCTTCCTAACTATGGCTACACCTTC. It translates to CSASRDTGLPNYGYTF.